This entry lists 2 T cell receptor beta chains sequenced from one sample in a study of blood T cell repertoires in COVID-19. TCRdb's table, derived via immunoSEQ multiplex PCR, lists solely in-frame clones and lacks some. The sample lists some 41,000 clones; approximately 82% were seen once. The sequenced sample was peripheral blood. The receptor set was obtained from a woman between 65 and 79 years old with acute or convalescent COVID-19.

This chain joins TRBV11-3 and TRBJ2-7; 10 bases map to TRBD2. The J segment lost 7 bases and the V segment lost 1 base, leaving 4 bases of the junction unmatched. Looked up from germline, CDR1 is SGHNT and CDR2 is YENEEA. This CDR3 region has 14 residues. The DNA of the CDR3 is TGTGCCAGCAGCTTAGTTGGACTAGCGGAGGAGCAGTACTTC. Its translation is CASSLVGLAEEQYF.

Written as DNA, the CDR3 is TGTGCCAGCAGCGTCCGGGACTCCTCCTTCCGCGGGGAGCTGTTTTTT. The encoded protein is CASSVRDSSFRGELFF. V usage is TRBV9 and J usage is TRBJ2-2; perhaps TRBD2 as D (6 bases). Germline V lookup: CDR1 SGDLS, CDR2 YYNGEE. The CDR3 runs 16 residues. Deletions cut 2 bases from V and 7 bases from J, with 18 bases between. Together with reference TRBV9 and TRBJ2-2, the CDR3 gives the full variable domain: DSGVTQTPKHLITATGQRVTLRCSPRSGDLSVYWYQQSLDQGLQFLIQYYNGEERAKGNILERFSAQQFPDLHSELNLSSLELGDSALYFCASSVRDSSFRGELFFGEGSRLTVL.